This T cell receptor beta chain was retrieved from a study of beta chain features in type 1 diabetes. The whole isolated RNA underwent reverse transcription, so sequencing captured expressed TCRB transcripts. TCRdb's copy holds only in-frame clones and misses some; the assay was immunoSEQ multiplex PCR. The sample records a few hundred thousand clones, 14% being singletons. In this sample, this clone turned up a few times. J was trimmed by 0 bases and V by 7 bases; bases with no gene match: 9. Germline CDR1 reads MNHNY; CDR2 reads SVGAGI (reference sequence). The CDR3 has 16 residues. This receptor was identified in a man aged 25 to 45 in good health. The V and J genes are TRBV6-6 and TRBJ1-3; 7 bases line up with TRBD1. Material: central memory CD4+ T cells from blood. This chain's CDR3 is CASIQGQSNSGNTIYF. The CDR3 nucleotides are TGTGCCAGCATTCAGGGACAGTCCAACTCTGGAAACACCATATATTTT.